The rows below give T cell receptor beta chains drawn from one sample of a study of esophageal squamous cell carcinoma under preoperative chemotherapy. TCRdb redid the calling of the PCR reads with MiXCR, one entry per CDR3 protein. The repertoire has about 32,000 distinct CDR3 sequences, approximately 55% of them found once; the top ten carry less than 30%. Sampling was carried out from a patient given preoperative chemotherapy. These receptors all stem from a human donor with esophageal squamous cell carcinoma. The donor label of this sample is uncertain. CDR3s include the opening cysteine and the closing phenylalanine or tryptophan. The D gene is left open where the match is weak. A clone size is listed for some rows: how often the clone was seen (once, few, many), or a class if it is expanded.

d_call: -; j_call: TRBJ2-2; v_call: TRBV6-1; clone_size: many; cdr3_nt: TGTGCCAGCAGTGCAAGGGGACTCTCGGCCGGGGAGCTGTTTTTT; cdr3_aa: CASSARGLSAGELFF
d_call: -; j_call: TRBJ2-5; v_call: TRBV12-3/TRBV12-4; clone_size: many; cdr3_nt: TGTGCCAGCAGTTTGCGGAAACAAGAGACCCAGTACTTC; cdr3_aa: CASSLRKQETQYF
d_call: -; j_call: TRBJ2-5; v_call: TRBV7-8; clone_size: medium-sized; cdr3_nt: TGTGCCAGCAGCAGGGGTGGAAGGGGCGGAGAGACCCAGTACTTC; cdr3_aa: CASSRGGRGGETQYF
d_call: TRBD1; j_call: TRBJ1-1; v_call: TRBV5-6; clone_size: -; cdr3_nt: TGTGCCAGCAGCTTTGTAGGACAGGGCAATTTGAACACTGAAGCTTTCTTT; cdr3_aa: CASSFVGQGNLNTEAFF
d_call: -; j_call: TRBJ2-7; v_call: TRBV4-1; clone_size: few; cdr3_nt: TGCGCCAGGTCAGGGAGCTCCTACGAGCAGTACTTC; cdr3_aa: CARSGSSYEQYF
d_call: -; j_call: TRBJ2-2; v_call: TRBV7-2; clone_size: -; cdr3_nt: TGTGCCAGCAGCTTCCCGACCGGTGCGCTGTTTTTT; cdr3_aa: CASSFPTGALFF
d_call: TRBD2; j_call: TRBJ2-7; v_call: TRBV7-6; clone_size: -; cdr3_nt: TGTGCCAGCAGCTCAGAGGCGGGAGTGGGTTTTCACAATGAGCAGTACTTC; cdr3_aa: CASSSEAGVGFHNEQYF
d_call: TRBD1; j_call: TRBJ2-5; v_call: TRBV6-1; clone_size: many; cdr3_nt: TGTGCCAGCAGTAGGGGGACAGGGGACGGGGAGCAGTACTTC; cdr3_aa: CASSRGTGDGEQYF
d_call: TRBD1; j_call: TRBJ1-4; v_call: TRBV28; clone_size: few; cdr3_nt: TGTGCCAGCAGTAAATATACAGGGGGCGAGAAAAAACTGTTTTTT; cdr3_aa: CASSKYTGGEKKLFF
d_call: TRBD1; j_call: TRBJ1-4; v_call: TRBV6-1; clone_size: few; cdr3_nt: TGTGCCAGCAGCGACACTGCCGGGACAGGTAGCGGGGTAGTTTTT; cdr3_aa: CASSDTAGTGSGVVF
d_call: -; j_call: TRBJ2-7; v_call: TRBV7-8; clone_size: few; cdr3_nt: TGTGCCAGCAGCTACCGGGACAACGAGCAGTACTTC; cdr3_aa: CASSYRDNEQYF
d_call: -; j_call: TRBJ1-6; v_call: TRBV6-1; clone_size: many; cdr3_nt: TGTGCCAGCTGGGGAATACAGGGCCAGGGTTCACCCCTCCACTTT; cdr3_aa: CASWGIQGQGSPLHF
d_call: TRBD1; j_call: TRBJ2-3; v_call: TRBV27; clone_size: many; cdr3_nt: TGTGCCAGCAGTTTCGGGACAGACATAGATACGCAGTATTTT; cdr3_aa: CASSFGTDIDTQYF
d_call: TRBD2; j_call: TRBJ2-7; v_call: TRBV7-2; clone_size: few; cdr3_nt: TGTGCCAGCAGCTTAGGGGGCGGGAGGCCCCCCTACGAGCAGTACTTC; cdr3_aa: CASSLGGGRPPYEQYF
d_call: -; j_call: TRBJ2-3; v_call: TRBV11-2; clone_size: -; cdr3_nt: TGTGCCAGCAGGGGAGGAGGGGGGGGTTTCAAAGAGACGCAGTATTTC; cdr3_aa: CASRGGGGGFKETQYF
d_call: -; j_call: TRBJ2-1; v_call: TRBV7-9; clone_size: -; cdr3_nt: TGTGCCAGCAGCTTATCCCCCATTAGCAGCAGCTCCTACAATGAGCAGTTCTTC; cdr3_aa: CASSLSPISSSSYNEQFF
d_call: TRBD1; j_call: TRBJ1-6; v_call: TRBV6-2/TRBV6-3; clone_size: -; cdr3_nt: TGTGCCAGCAGTTGGACAGGGAATTCACCCCTCCACTTT; cdr3_aa: CASSWTGNSPLHF
d_call: -; j_call: TRBJ2-1; v_call: TRBV7-9; clone_size: -; cdr3_nt: TGTGCCAGCAGCTTCGGGCAGCCCTACAATGAGCAGTTCTTC; cdr3_aa: CASSFGQPYNEQFF
d_call: -; j_call: TRBJ2-2; v_call: TRBV27; clone_size: -; cdr3_nt: TGTGCCAGCAGGAACACCGGGGCAGTGGACACCGGGAAGCTGTATTTT; cdr3_aa: CASRNTGAVDTGKLYF
d_call: -; j_call: TRBJ2-4; v_call: TRBV7-3; clone_size: -; cdr3_nt: TGTGCCAGCAGCCTCAAACTGGGGCGGTGGGCCGAAAATACTCAGTACTTT; cdr3_aa: CASSLKLGRWAENTQYF
d_call: TRBD2; j_call: TRBJ2-4; v_call: TRBV12-3/TRBV12-4; clone_size: once; cdr3_nt: TGTGCCAGCCGTACCACGGGGGGGGGCACCAAAAACATGCAGTACTTC; cdr3_aa: CASRTTGGGTKNMQYF
d_call: -; j_call: TRBJ2-3; v_call: TRBV7-2; clone_size: -; cdr3_nt: TGTGCCAGGAGGTCAGATACAAATACGCAGTATTTT; cdr3_aa: CARRSDTNTQYF
d_call: -; j_call: TRBJ2-1; v_call: TRBV11-3; clone_size: -; cdr3_nt: TGTGCCAGCAGCTTGGGCACGAATGAGCAGTTCTTC; cdr3_aa: CASSLGTNEQFF
d_call: TRBD2; j_call: TRBJ2-4; v_call: TRBV7-6; clone_size: once; cdr3_nt: TGTGCCAGCAGGTCGGGGGGAGCCAAAAACATGCAGTATTTC; cdr3_aa: CASRSGGAKNMQYF
d_call: TRBD2; j_call: TRBJ2-5; v_call: TRBV11-3; clone_size: many; cdr3_nt: TGTGCCAGCAGCTTTCAGGCGGGGGGGCCTCGAATAGGAGAGACCCAGTACTTC; cdr3_aa: CASSFQAGGPRIGETQYF
d_call: TRBD1; j_call: TRBJ2-3; v_call: TRBV6-2/TRBV6-3; clone_size: many; cdr3_nt: TGTGCCAGCAGTTACTCGTATCGGGACAGGGCTACAGATACGCAGTATTTT; cdr3_aa: CASSYSYRDRATDTQYF
d_call: TRBD2; j_call: TRBJ2-3; v_call: TRBV7-3; clone_size: once; cdr3_nt: TGTGCCAGCAGGGGGACTAGCGGGAGCACAGATACGCAGTATTTT; cdr3_aa: CASRGTSGSTDTQYF
d_call: -; j_call: TRBJ1-1; v_call: TRBV12-3/TRBV12-4; clone_size: -; cdr3_nt: TGTGCCAGCAGTTTGGGGGTGGGCACTGAAGCTTTCTTT; cdr3_aa: CASSLGVGTEAFF
d_call: TRBD2; j_call: TRBJ2-5; v_call: TRBV12-3/TRBV12-4; clone_size: -; cdr3_nt: TGTGCCAGCAGTACTACTAGCGGCGGTGCCCAAGATACCCAGTATTTC; cdr3_aa: CASSTTSGGAQDTQYF
d_call: TRBD2; j_call: TRBJ2-3; v_call: TRBV7-2; clone_size: -; cdr3_nt: TGTGCCAGCAGCCCTCGACTTCCGGGACTAGCGGGGAACACAGATACGCAGTATTTT; cdr3_aa: CASSPRLPGLAGNTDTQYF
d_call: TRBD2; j_call: TRBJ2-3; v_call: TRBV7-2; clone_size: -; cdr3_nt: TGTGCCAGCGTCTCGGGGGGGTTGAGCAAAAATACGCAGTATTTT; cdr3_aa: CASVSGGLSKNTQYF
d_call: -; j_call: TRBJ2-6; v_call: TRBV6-2/TRBV6-3; clone_size: many; cdr3_nt: TGTGCCAGCAGTACAGGGCGCTCTGGGGCCAACGTCCTGACTTTC; cdr3_aa: CASSTGRSGANVLTF
d_call: -; j_call: TRBJ2-7; v_call: TRBV6-4; clone_size: -; cdr3_nt: TGTGCCAGTCTACCATCCTACGAGCAGTACTTC; cdr3_aa: CASLPSYEQYF
d_call: TRBD2; j_call: TRBJ2-1; v_call: TRBV27; clone_size: -; cdr3_nt: TGTGCCAGCACATCGGAGCTAAGACTAGCGGGATTATACAATGAGCAGTTCTTC; cdr3_aa: CASTSELRLAGLYNEQFF
d_call: TRBD1; j_call: TRBJ2-7; v_call: TRBV7-7; clone_size: -; cdr3_nt: TGTGCCAGCAGCTTGGGGACAGGGCTCTCCGAGCAGTACTTC; cdr3_aa: CASSLGTGLSEQYF
d_call: -; j_call: TRBJ2-2; v_call: TRBV5-5; clone_size: -; cdr3_nt: TGTGCCAGCAGCTTGGCGGGACCCGACACCGGGGAGCTGTTTTTT; cdr3_aa: CASSLAGPDTGELFF
d_call: -; j_call: TRBJ2-1; v_call: TRBV7-2; clone_size: many; cdr3_nt: TGTGCCAGCACCACTTCGCGGGACTCCCAAGAGACCCAGTTCTTC; cdr3_aa: CASTTSRDSQETQFF
d_call: -; j_call: TRBJ2-2; v_call: TRBV4-1; clone_size: -; cdr3_nt: TGCGCCAGCAGCCAAGACAGGGTAGTAACCGGGGAGCTGTTTTTT; cdr3_aa: CASSQDRVVTGELFF
d_call: TRBD2; j_call: TRBJ2-7; v_call: TRBV7-8; clone_size: -; cdr3_nt: TGTGCCAGCAGCTTAGAGGGCGGGAGGGTTTACGAGCAGTACTTC; cdr3_aa: CASSLEGGRVYEQYF
d_call: -; j_call: TRBJ2-7; v_call: TRBV6-1; clone_size: -; cdr3_nt: TGTGCCGGCAGCGAAATGGGCGGCTCAGATACGCAGTACTTC; cdr3_aa: CAGSEMGGSDTQYF
d_call: -; j_call: TRBJ2-2; v_call: TRBV7-2; clone_size: many; cdr3_nt: TGTGCCAGCAGCCCCTTGGGCGGAGCCGGGGAGCTGTTTTTT; cdr3_aa: CASSPLGGAGELFF